Listed below are T cell receptor beta chains from one sample, sequenced in a study of molecular identifiers for immune sequencing clone quantification. TCRdb re-derived calls from the PCR reads in MiXCR, one entry per CDR3 protein. This sample has more than 550,000 distinct CDR3 sequences, with 25% found just once. The sample was naive CD8+ T cells from blood, with Jurkat cell RNA spiked in. The source of these receptors is a human donor in good health. Some libraries in this study had Jurkat cell RNA spiked in. Both conserved end residues are part of each CDR3. Each record gives: clone size, V gene, D gene, J gene, CDR3 protein, CDR3 DNA. A D gene is named only where the DNA matches it firmly. The size of a clone is reported for some rows only, either as once, few or many, or as a class for expanded clones.

-,TRBV4-2,TRBD2,TRBJ2-7,CASSQRGLAYEQYF,TGTGCCAGCAGCCAACGGGGACTAGCCTACGAGCAGTACTTC
many,TRBV18,-,TRBJ2-5,CASSPGPGPQETQYF,TGTGCCAGCTCACCCGGCCCAGGGCCACAAGAGACCCAGTACTTC
many,TRBV3-1,-,TRBJ1-1,CASSQVQTSTEAFF,TGTGCCAGCAGCCAGGTTCAAACGAGCACTGAAGCTTTCTTT
many,TRBV13,-,TRBJ2-2,CAIRLDATGELFF,TGTGCCATTCGACTAGATGCCACCGGGGAGCTGTTTTTT
few,TRBV19,-,TRBJ2-1,CASTRFGAYNEQFF,TGTGCCAGCACCCGGTTCGGTGCCTACAATGAGCAGTTCTTC
few,TRBV7-8,TRBD2,TRBJ2-1,CASSLGPRGGAGYNEQFF,TGTGCCAGCAGCTTGGGGCCTCGCGGGGGGGCGGGGTACAATGAGCAGTTCTTC
few,TRBV29-1,-,TRBJ2-1,CSALGHGGVYNEQFF,TGCAGCGCACTGGGGCATGGCGGGGTCTACAATGAGCAGTTCTTC
few,TRBV4-1,-,TRBJ2-1,CASSQDRLAVYNEQFF,TGCGCCAGCAGCCAAGATCGACTGGCCGTCTACAATGAGCAGTTCTTC
many,TRBV20-1,TRBD2,TRBJ2-7,CSARGGTSGQYEQYF,TGCAGTGCTAGAGGAGGGACTAGCGGGCAGTACGAGCAGTACTTC
few,TRBV5-1,TRBD1,TRBJ1-1,CASSLGDRGVNTEAFF,TGCGCCAGCAGCTTGGGGGACAGGGGGGTGAACACTGAAGCTTTCTTT
few,TRBV4-1,-,TRBJ2-5,CASSQDSSTLGQETQYF,TGCGCCAGCAGCCAAGACTCGTCAACTTTGGGGCAAGAGACCCAGTACTTC
many,TRBV13,-,TRBJ1-4,CASSTRTLTNEKLFF,TGTGCCAGCAGCACCCGGACGTTGACTAATGAAAAACTGTTTTTT
-,TRBV12-3/TRBV12-4,TRBD1,TRBJ1-5,CASSFGQEGQPQHF,TGTGCCAGCAGTTTCGGACAGGAGGGTCAGCCCCAGCATTTT